Listed below are T cell receptor beta chains from one sample, sequenced in a study of cytotoxic CD8 clonotypes in ibrutinib-treated CLL. Profiling relied on immunoSEQ multiplex PCR, and the TCRdb table lists in-frame clones only, not all of them. The sample has 45,000 to 60,000 clones, 56% seen once; the top ten hold roughly 20%. The sample in question was PBMCs, obtained after 24 months of ibrutinib treatment. Receptors originate from a human donor with chronic lymphocytic leukemia. The CDR3 runs from the conserved cysteine through the conserved F or W. D genes are given only for firm matches. Only part of the rows carry a size: once, few, many, or a class if the clone is expanded.

TRBJ1-2 | many | 14 | TRBD1 | TRBV5-5 | CASSLGAGGAGYTF | TGTGCCAGCAGCTTGGGGGCAGGGGGCGCGGGCTACACCTTC
TRBJ2-3 | . | 13 | . | TRBV15 | CATRPSGTDTQYF | TGTGCCACCAGGCCTAGCGGCACAGATACGCAGTATTTT
TRBJ2-5 | medium-sized | 11 | . | TRBV20-1 | CSATLFETQYF | TGCAGTGCTACGTTGTTTGAGACCCAGTACTTC
TRBJ2-2 | . | 17 | . | TRBV5-6 | CASSSTFGGSDTGELFF | TGTGCCAGCAGCTCTACATTCGGGGGCTCAGACACCGGGGAGCTGTTTTTT
TRBJ2-3 | . | 14 | TRBD1 | TRBV5-1 | CASSGTGGKDTQYF | TGCGCCAGCAGCGGGACAGGGGGAAAAGATACGCAGTATTTT
TRBJ2-5 | few | 13 | . | TRBV6-6 | CASSYWDQETQYF | TGTGCCAGCAGTTACTGGGACCAAGAGACCCAGTACTTC
TRBJ2-2 | once | 14 | TRBD2 | TRBV5-1 | CASSWTGGAGELFF | TGCGCCAGCAGCTGGACCGGGGGGGCCGGGGAGCTGTTTTTT
TRBJ1-2 | many | 14 | . | TRBV7-2 | CASSPDAGRYGYTF | TGTGCCAGCAGCCCGGATGCAGGGCGATATGGCTACACCTTC
TRBJ2-2 | once | 12 | . | TRBV10-3 | CATLENTGELFF | TGTGCCACCTTGGAAAACACCGGGGAGCTGTTTTTT
TRBJ2-3 | once | 14 | . | TRBV2 | CASAWKGGADTQYF | TGTGCCAGCGCCTGGAAGGGCGGAGCAGATACGCAGTATTTT
TRBJ2-2 | . | 17 | . | TRBV28 | CASSLGRGTLNTGELFF | TGTGCCAGCAGTTTGGGCAGGGGCACCCTGAACACCGGGGAGCTGTTTTTT
TRBJ2-1 | many | 15 | . | TRBV6-5 | CASSYEGELYNEQFF | TGTGCCAGCAGTTACGAGGGGGAGCTCTACAATGAGCAGTTCTTC
TRBJ1-6 | . | 14 | . | TRBV5-4 | CASSLSGLSSPLHF | TGTGCCAGCAGCTTGTCAGGCCTCTCCTCACCCCTCCACTTT
TRBJ2-7 | few | 15 | TRBD2 | TRBV5-4 | CASSGGLAGVYEQYF | TGTGCCAGCAGCGGGGGACTAGCGGGAGTATACGAGCAGTACTTC
TRBJ1-3 | . | 14 | TRBD1 | TRBV6-1 | CASTDRGKGNTIYF | TGTGCCAGTACGGACAGGGGAAAAGGAAACACCATATATTTT
TRBJ2-6 | . | 15 | . | TRBV6-7 | CASSYLQSRANVLTF | TGTGCCAGCAGTTATTTACAAAGTCGGGCCAACGTCCTGACTTTC
TRBJ1-4 | . | 16 | TRBD1 | TRBV4-1 | CASSLDRDRVGEKLFF | TGCGCCAGCAGCCTAGACCGGGACAGGGTAGGGGAAAAACTGTTTTTT
TRBJ2-2 | . | 14 | . | TRBV29-1 | CSVGRTGNTGELFF | TGCAGCGTTGGCCGTACAGGGAACACCGGGGAGCTGTTTTTT
TRBJ1-2 | . | 15 | TRBD1 | TRBV6-5 | CASSQGGDRSYGYTF | TGTGCCAGCAGTCAAGGGGGGGACAGGAGTTATGGCTACACCTTC